A selection of T cell receptor beta chains follows, all from one sample in a study of identifying expanded T cells in peripheral blood. Profiled with immunoSEQ multiplex PCR; TCRdb holds only in-frame clones, not every one. This repertoire shows around 100,000 clones, 88% found once; its top ten account for 5% to 6.5%. The sample was blood. These receptors originate from a person aged 18 to 69 in good health. The CDR3 runs from the conserved cysteine through the conserved F or W. A D gene is named only where the DNA matches it firmly. Rows give clone size only sometimes, using once, few, many, or a class for an expanded clone.

TRBJ2-7,TRBV19,.,.,CASSSLGGEQYF,TGTGCCAGTAGTAGTTTGGGGGGCGAGCAGTACTTC
TRBJ1-4,TRBV4-1,.,.,CASSPTQTTNEKLFF,TGCGCCAGCAGTCCCACACAAACAACTAATGAAAAACTGTTTTTT
TRBJ2-1,TRBV14,.,once,CASSLGPVRHNEQFF,TGTGCCAGCAGCCTCGGCCCGGTGAGACACAATGAGCAGTTCTTC
TRBJ1-1,TRBV19,TRBD1,.,CASSSGRTGPSGAEAFF,TGTGCCAGTAGTTCGGGTCGGACAGGTCCTTCTGGGGCTGAAGCTTTCTTT
TRBJ1-3,TRBV12-5,.,once,CASGSPTIGLLGNTIYF,TGTGCTAGTGGTTCGCCTACAATAGGACTCTTGGGAAACACCATATATTTT
TRBJ1-1,TRBV10-3,TRBD1,.,CAISDRDRGNTEAFF,TGTGCCATCAGCGATAGGGACAGGGGGAACACTGAAGCTTTCTTT
TRBJ1-1,TRBV27,TRBD1,.,CASRRDRGPLEFTEAFF,TGTGCCAGCAGGAGGGACAGGGGGCCCCTAGAGTTCACTGAAGCTTTCTTT
TRBJ2-1,TRBV27,TRBD2,.,CASSFASGGTGNEQFF,TGTGCCAGCAGTTTCGCGAGCGGGGGAACCGGGAATGAGCAGTTCTTC
TRBJ1-4,TRBV28,.,.,CASGRTGGADEKLFF,TGTGCCAGCGGGCGGACGGGGGGCGCCGACGAAAAACTGTTTTTT
TRBJ2-2,TRBV2,.,.,CASSEGHPGSGELFF,TGTGCCAGCAGTGAGGGACACCCCGGGTCCGGGGAGCTGTTTTTT
TRBJ2-1,TRBV5-5,TRBD1,.,CASSPRTGWDEQFF,TGTGCCAGCAGCCCCCGGACAGGGTGGGATGAGCAGTTCTTC
TRBJ1-2,TRBV7-2,.,.,CASSPGQNYGYTF,TGTGCCAGCAGCCCTGGACAGAACTATGGCTACACCTTC
TRBJ2-7,TRBV7-2,TRBD2,.,CASSLDGGRAYEQYF,TGTGCCAGCAGCTTAGACGGCGGGAGGGCTTACGAGCAGTACTTC
TRBJ1-6,TRBV5-6,TRBD1,.,CASSPTGGASAPLHF,TGTGCCAGCAGCCCGACAGGGGGCGCGTCCGCACCCCTCCACTTT
TRBJ2-5,TRBV19,.,.,CASSPRSGSQETQYF,TGTGCCAGTAGCCCGAGGAGTGGGAGCCAAGAGACCCAGTACTTC
TRBJ2-2,TRBV6-5,TRBD2,.,CASSKGGLGAGELFF,TGTGCCAGCAGTAAAGGTGGACTAGGGGCCGGGGAGCTGTTTTTT
TRBJ2-1,TRBV7-2,.,few,CASILDPLTGGNEQFF,.
TRBJ1-4,TRBV6-1,TRBD1,.,CASRTGPNEKLFF,TGTGCCAGCAGGACAGGGCCTAATGAAAAACTGTTTTTT
TRBJ2-3,TRBV4-1,.,once,CASSQGAGRIDTQYF,TGCGCCAGCAGCCAAGGCGCAGGGAGAATAGATACGCAGTATTTT
TRBJ2-2,TRBV6-5,TRBD2,.,CASSLAGENTGELFF,TGTGCCAGCAGTTTAGCGGGAGAGAACACCGGGGAGCTGTTTTTT
TRBJ2-1,TRBV7-2,TRBD2,.,CASSSSLAGDYNEQFF,TGTGCCAGCAGCTCATCGCTAGCGGGAGACTACAATGAGCAGTTCTTC
TRBJ1-1,TRBV10-3,.,.,CAISKKGTEAFF,TGTGCCATCAGTAAAAAAGGAACTGAAGCTTTCTTT
TRBJ1-1,TRBV2,.,.,CASRMNTEAFF,TGTGCCAGCCGGATGAACACTGAAGCTTTCTTT
TRBJ1-1,TRBV2,.,.,CASSVLGGGEAFF,TGTGCCAGCAGTGTATTGGGGGGCGGCGAAGCTTTCTTT
TRBJ1-1,TRBV2,.,.,CASRASGAYMNTEAFF,TGTGCCAGCAGGGCCTCTGGGGCTTACATGAACACTGAAGCTTTCTTT
TRBJ2-1,TRBV19,.,.,CASSQGLGYNEQFF,TGTGCCAGTAGCCAGGGACTCGGGTACAATGAGCAGTTCTTC
TRBJ2-7,TRBV11-2,.,few,CASSLEGRGPYEQYF,TGTGCCAGCAGCTTAGAGGGACGGGGGCCCTACGAGCAGTACTTC